One T cell receptor beta chain is described in this entry. This clonotype was detected ten times or more. Its antigen remains undetermined. Germline is not matched at one junction end, which may reflect a read error. All donors were healthy Caucasians. Three pairs of female monozygotic twins, all aged roughly 18 to 29 years, were included in the twin cohort. Positive isolation kits from Invitrogen were used to isolate CD4+ and CD8+ T cell populations. Libraries were constructed by 5' RACE. The instrument given in TCRdb is Illumina HiSeq 2000. Template switching introduced a universal primer binding site; the final cDNA contained a unique molecular identifier, enabling accurate counting of TCR cDNA molecules. First-strand cDNA for TCR alpha and beta chains was synthesized from specific primers in the conserved constant-segment region. To control for contamination, each cDNA library was double barcoded with a SMART-Mk sample barcode plus Illumina barcodes. TruSeq adapter sequences along with Illumina sample barcodes were introduced in two successive PCR steps. Sequencing of the TCR alpha and beta cDNA libraries was done on the Illumina HiSeq platform using custom primers. The source study handled its data this way. MiGEC processed the raw reads to extract unique molecular identifiers, while MiXCR was used to determine the CDR3 positions. Recombination models were inferred per individual with the repgenHMM and IGoR tools using an EM algorithm. The tcR package in R was used for shared clonotype analysis, with sharing normalized by the product of cloneset sizes. Out-of-frame nonproductive sequences were analyzed to study raw recombination free of thymic and clonal selection effects. TCRdb reprocessing: public reads trimmed at Q25 with fastp, clones called with MiXCR, in-frame beta chains kept. Rows matching on CDR3 protein sequence are summarized as one entry with the most common DNA and genes. It is TCRdb's table, rather than the study itself, that gives the V and J calls and clone size. This sample is represented by 500,000 to 650,000 distinct CDR3 sequences; about a fifth of them were singletons. The ten largest clones take up 0.4% to 0.6% of the sample.

These data belong to a study of identical twins (dated by TCRdb to the mid-2010s). Some background on the complete study: The study deep-sequenced TCR alpha and beta repertoires from monozygotic twins, unrelated adults of various ages and cord blood to test whether fetal clonotypes persist. Replicate twin experiments were performed at different times using different library preparation protocols to rule out contamination.

Study-level results and caveats: Because the same donors could not be followed over many years, the conclusions depended on cross-sectional statistical analysis. Recombination models systematically underestimated out-of-frame TCR alpha sharing in monozygotic twins but agreed with sharing between unrelated individuals. Fewer insertions were carried by abundant cord blood beta clonotypes; a weaker similar trend was observed in young adult naive repertoires, while no such trend was observed in memory repertoires. Invariant T cells such as MAIT and iNKT could partly confound zero-insertion analyses, though diverse VJ usage argued against this for most clonotypes. The excess sharing between twins in beta out-of-frame sequences was weaker because fewer shared sequences reduced the signal-to-noise ratio. Compared with coincidental sharing between unrelated individuals, an excess of low generation-probability sequences was observed among out-of-frame TCR alpha sequences shared between twins.

The CDR3 goes from the cysteine to the phenylalanine over 15 residues. CDR3 DNA is the only sequence kept; it has 45 bases, read in frame from the first base. The germline V gene yields SGHRS for CDR1 and YFSETQ for CDR2. This sample was shared with a second study, whose subject was yellow fever vaccine responses in identical twins. The second publication reports: The authors reported that the T cell response to vaccination in identical twins appeared partly convergent and partly personalized. In the study, vaccine-responding T cell clones were precisely tracked in identical twins.

This receptor was taken from a woman aged 18-35 years in good health. The sequence is built from TRBV5-1 and TRBJ2-3, with TRBD1 identical over 8 junction bases. The sequencing input was CD4+ T cells sorted from blood. The nucleotide sequence reads as follows: TGTGCCAGCAGCTCTGGACAGGGTGGCACAGATACGCAGTATTTT. Translated, it gives CASSSGQGGTDTQYF.